These 5 T cell receptor beta chains came from one sample sequenced in a study of blood T cell repertoires in COVID-19. Assay used: immunoSEQ multiplex PCR; TCRdb lists only in-frame clones, some missing. This table has approximately 160,000 clones, 84% appearing once. Sequenced: peripheral blood. The receptors come from a man between 18 and 35 years old with active or convalescent COVID-19.

The chain has TRBV2 and TRBJ1-2; possibly TRBD1 for D (5 bases). CDR1 is SNHLY and CDR2 is FYNNEI in the germline V gene. V lost 3 bases and J lost 2, with 7 bases in between. The CDR3 has 13 residues. CDR3 sequence (DNA): TGTGCCAGCAGTGATCGGGGGAACTATGGCTACACCTTC. Its translation: CASSDRGNYGYTF.

In its sample, this clone was seen once. The chain employs TRBV7-9 and TRBJ2-7; TRBD2 might be the D (5 bases). Germline V gene lookup returns CDR1 SEHNR and CDR2 FQNEAQ (reference sequence). Deletions cut 3 bases from V and 5 bases from J, with 14 bases between. This CDR3 is 14 amino acids long. The CDR3 sequence is CASSFRGMGDEQYF. The CDR3 nucleotides read TGTGCCAGCAGCTTTAGAGGTATGGGAGACGAGCAGTACTTC.

The gene calls are TRBV5-1 and TRBJ2-3; TRBD1 matches 8 bases. Germline-derived CDR1 and CDR2 are SGHRS and YFSETQ. The CDR3 is 18 amino acids. V lost 0 bases and J lost 2; bases outside the gene matches: 11. CDR3 sequence (DNA): TGCGCCAGCAGCTTGGGCCAGGGGGCGTCTATGTTCACAGATACGCAGTATTTT. This gives the protein CASSLGQGASMFTDTQYF.

V and J are TRBV19 and TRBJ2-1; the match to TRBD2 covers 12 bases. There are 17 residues in the CDR3. V lost 3 bases and J lost 8; bases outside the gene matches: 11. Germline assignment: CDR1 LNHDA and CDR2 SQIVND (reference sequence). This CDR3 is CASSIGASGGAWDEQFF. The CDR3 DNA follows: TGTGCCAGTAGTATTGGGGCTAGCGGGGGGGCTTGGGATGAGCAGTTCTTC. Filled out from reference TRBV19 and TRBJ2-1, the complete variable domain reads DGGITQSPKYLFRKEGQNVTLSCEQNLNHDAMYWYRQDPGQGLRLIYYSQIVNDFQKGDIAEGYSVSREKKESFPLTVTSAQKNPTAFYLCASSIGASGGAWDEQFFGPGTRLTVL.

The chain carries TRBV27 and TRBJ2-1, with D possibly TRBD2 on 6 matching bases. The V and J ends lost 4 bases and 4 bases respectively, with 8 bases between them. The CDR3 contains 13 residues. The germline V gene has CDR1 MNHEY and CDR2 SMNVEV (reference sequence). The CDR3 is CASSSGLYNEQFF. In nucleotides, the CDR3 is TGTGCCAGCAGTTCGGGACTTTACAATGAGCAGTTCTTC.